The clone carrying this TCR beta chain occurred once. This sample stems from a study of T cell changes during pregnancy in multiple sclerosis. The CDR3 spans 16 residues. The germline V gene has CDR1 SGHDN and CDR2 FVKESK. Trimming removed 1 base from V and 1 base from J, with 11 bases in between. Clones were sequenced by immunoSEQ multiplex PCR, and TCRdb holds only the in-frame ones, with some missing. Found here are over 35,000 clones, roughly nine tenths of them singletons; the top ten hold 13%. This clonotype was obtained from a female donor with multiple sclerosis, enrolled in a pregnancy study. V and J are TRBV14 and TRBJ1-3; maybe TRBD1 (6 bases). The starting material was CD8+ T cells from peripheral blood mononuclear cells, obtained in the first trimester of pregnancy. The CDR3 here is CASSQAQQGSGNTIYF. The CDR3 DNA sequence: TGTGCCAGCAGCCAAGCCCAACAGGGTTCTGGAAACACCATATATTTT.